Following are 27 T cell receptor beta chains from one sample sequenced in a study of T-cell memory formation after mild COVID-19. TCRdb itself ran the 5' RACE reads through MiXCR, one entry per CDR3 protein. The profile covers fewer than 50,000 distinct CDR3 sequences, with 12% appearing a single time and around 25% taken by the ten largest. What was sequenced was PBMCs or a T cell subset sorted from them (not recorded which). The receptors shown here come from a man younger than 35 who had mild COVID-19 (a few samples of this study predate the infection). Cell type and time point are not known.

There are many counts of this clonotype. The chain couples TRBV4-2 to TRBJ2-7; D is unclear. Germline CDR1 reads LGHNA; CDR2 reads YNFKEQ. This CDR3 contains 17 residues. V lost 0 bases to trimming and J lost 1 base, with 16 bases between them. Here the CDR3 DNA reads TGTGCCAGCAGCCAAGAATACGCACCCTCTCTTTCCTACGAGCAGTACTTC. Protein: CASSQEYAPSLSYEQYF.

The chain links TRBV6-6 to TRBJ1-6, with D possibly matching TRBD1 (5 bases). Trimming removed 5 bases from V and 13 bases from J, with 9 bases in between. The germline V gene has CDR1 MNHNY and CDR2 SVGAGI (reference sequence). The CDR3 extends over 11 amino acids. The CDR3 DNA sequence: TGTGCCAGCAGTGCCCCAGGGCCCCTCCACTTT. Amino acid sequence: CASSAPGPLHF.

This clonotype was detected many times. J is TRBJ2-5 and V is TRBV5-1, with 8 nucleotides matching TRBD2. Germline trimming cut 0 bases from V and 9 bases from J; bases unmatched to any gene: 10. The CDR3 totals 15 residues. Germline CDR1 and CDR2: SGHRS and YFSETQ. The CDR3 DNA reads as TGCGCCAGCAGCTTGGGCGGGAGGTCCATCGGGGCCCAGTACTTC. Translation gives CASSLGGRSIGAQYF.

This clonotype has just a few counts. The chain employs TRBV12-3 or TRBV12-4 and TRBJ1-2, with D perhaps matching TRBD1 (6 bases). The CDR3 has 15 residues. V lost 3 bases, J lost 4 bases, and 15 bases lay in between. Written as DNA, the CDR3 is TGTGCCAGCAGTTTCCGGGGGCCTATCCTCTATGGCTACACCTTC. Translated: CASSFRGPILYGYTF.

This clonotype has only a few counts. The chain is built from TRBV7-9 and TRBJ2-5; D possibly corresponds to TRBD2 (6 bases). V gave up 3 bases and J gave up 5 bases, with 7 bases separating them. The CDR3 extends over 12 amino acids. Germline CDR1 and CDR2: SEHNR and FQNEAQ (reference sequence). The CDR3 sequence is CASSFGGETQYF. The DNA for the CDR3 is TGTGCCAGCAGCTTTGGGGGGGAGACCCAGTACTTC. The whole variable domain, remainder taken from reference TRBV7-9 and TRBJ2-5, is DTGVSQNPRHKITKRGQNVTFRCDPISEHNRLYWYRQTLGQGPEFLTYFQNEAQLEKSRLLSDRFSAERPKGSFSTLEIQRTEQGDSAMYLCASSFGGETQYFGPGTRLLVL.

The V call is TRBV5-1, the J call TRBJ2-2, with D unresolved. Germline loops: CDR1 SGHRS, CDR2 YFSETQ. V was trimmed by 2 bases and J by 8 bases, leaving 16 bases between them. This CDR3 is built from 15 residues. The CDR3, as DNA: TGCGCCAGCAGCTTACTCACCACCCTCAGGGGGGAGCTGTTTTTT. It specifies CASSLLTTLRGELFF. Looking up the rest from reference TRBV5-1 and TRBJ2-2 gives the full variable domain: KAGVTQTPRYLIKTRGQQVTLSCSPISGHRSVSWYQQTPGQGLQFLFEYFSETQRNKGNFPGRFSGRQFSNSRSEMNVSTLELGDSALYLCASSLLTTLRGELFFGEGSRLTVL.

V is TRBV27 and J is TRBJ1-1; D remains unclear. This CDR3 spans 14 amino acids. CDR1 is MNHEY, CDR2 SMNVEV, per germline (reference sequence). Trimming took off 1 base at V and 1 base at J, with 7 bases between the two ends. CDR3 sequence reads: CASSLLSGNTEAFF. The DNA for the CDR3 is TGTGCCAGCAGTTTATTATCGGGGAACACTGAAGCTTTCTTT.

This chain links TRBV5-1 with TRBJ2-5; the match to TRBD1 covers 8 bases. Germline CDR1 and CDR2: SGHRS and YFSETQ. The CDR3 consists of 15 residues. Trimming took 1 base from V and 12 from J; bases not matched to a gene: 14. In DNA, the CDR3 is TGCGCCAGCAGCTTGCGCCGGACAGGGCCTAGGCCGGAGTACTTC. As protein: CASSLRRTGPRPEYF.

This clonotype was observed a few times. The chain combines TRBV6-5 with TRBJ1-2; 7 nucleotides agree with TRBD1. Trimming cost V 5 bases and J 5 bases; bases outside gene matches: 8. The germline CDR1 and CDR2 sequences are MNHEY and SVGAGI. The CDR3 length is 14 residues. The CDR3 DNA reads TGTGCCAGCAGTCGGCCGACAGGGCGTTATGGCTACACCTTC. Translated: CASSRPTGRYGYTF.

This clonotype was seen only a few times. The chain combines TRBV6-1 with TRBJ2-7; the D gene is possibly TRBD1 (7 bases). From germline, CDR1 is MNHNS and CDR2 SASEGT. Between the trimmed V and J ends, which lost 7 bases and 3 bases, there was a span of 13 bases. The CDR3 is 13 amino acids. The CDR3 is CASKRGDSYEQYF. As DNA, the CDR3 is TGTGCCAGCAAGCGCGGGGACAGCTACGAGCAGTACTTC.

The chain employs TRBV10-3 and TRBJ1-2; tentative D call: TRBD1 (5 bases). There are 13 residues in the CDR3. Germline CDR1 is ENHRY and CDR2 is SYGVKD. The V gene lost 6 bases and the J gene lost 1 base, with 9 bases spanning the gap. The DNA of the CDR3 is TGTGCCATCAGGGGGACTGATAACTATGGCTACACCTTC. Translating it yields CAIRGTDNYGYTF.

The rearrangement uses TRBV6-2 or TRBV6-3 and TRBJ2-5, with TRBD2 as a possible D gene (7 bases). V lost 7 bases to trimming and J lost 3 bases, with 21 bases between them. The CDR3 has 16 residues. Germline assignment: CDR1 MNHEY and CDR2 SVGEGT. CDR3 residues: CASKGTQGGDKETQYF. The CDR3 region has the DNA TGTGCCAGCAAAGGAACACAGGGAGGGGATAAAGAGACCCAGTACTTC.

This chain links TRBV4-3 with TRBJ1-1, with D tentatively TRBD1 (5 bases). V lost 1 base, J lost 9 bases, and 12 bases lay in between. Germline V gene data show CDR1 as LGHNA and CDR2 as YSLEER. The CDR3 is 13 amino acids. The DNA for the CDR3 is TGCGCCAGCAGCCAAGCTCAGAAGGGGCAAGCTTTCTTT. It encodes CASSQAQKGQAFF.

The CDR3 DNA reads as TGCAGTGCTAGCGTCTCCTACTATGGCTACACCTTC. This codes for CSASVSYYGYTF. This sequence joins TRBV20-1 and TRBJ1-2, with D unclear. The CDR3 contains 12 residues. The germline CDR1 and CDR2 sequences are DFQATT and SNEGSKA (reference sequence). Trimming cost V 3 bases and J 3 bases, with 8 bases left between them.

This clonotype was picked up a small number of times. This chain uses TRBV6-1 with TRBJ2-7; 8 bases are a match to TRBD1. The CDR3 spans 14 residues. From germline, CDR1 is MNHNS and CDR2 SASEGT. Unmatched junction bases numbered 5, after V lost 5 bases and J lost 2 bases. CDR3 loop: CASSRQGTTYEQYV. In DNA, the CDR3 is TGTGCCAGCAGTAGACAGGGGACAACCTACGAGCAGTACGTC.

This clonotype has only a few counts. CDR3 region: CASSPYLGSTYNEQFF. CDR3 DNA sequence: TGTGCCAGCAGCCCCTACTTAGGGAGCACCTACAATGAGCAGTTCTTC. The genes are TRBV9 and TRBJ2-1, with a weak D call TRBD2 (5 bases). The CDR3 totals 16 residues. CDR1 and CDR2 from the germline V gene are SGDLS and YYNGEE. The ends were cut back, 4 bases at V and 2 bases at J, with 16 bases in the middle. The entire variable domain, with the rest obtained from reference TRBV9 and TRBJ2-1, is as follows: DSGVTQTPKHLITATGQRVTLRCSPRSGDLSVYWYQQSLDQGLQFLIQYYNGEERAKGNILERFSAQQFPDLHSELNLSSLELGDSALYFCASSPYLGSTYNEQFFGPGTRLTVL.

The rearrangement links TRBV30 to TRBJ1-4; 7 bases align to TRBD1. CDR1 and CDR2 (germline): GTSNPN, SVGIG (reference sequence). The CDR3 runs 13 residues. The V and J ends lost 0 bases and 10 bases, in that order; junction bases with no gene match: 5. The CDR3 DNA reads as TGTGCCTGGAGTGTACAGGGGAGCGGAAAACTGTTTTTT. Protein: CAWSVQGSGKLFF.

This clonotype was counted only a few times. CDR3 DNA: TGTGCCAGCAGCCGGACAGGTAGAGAGCAGTACGTC. This sequence encodes CASSRTGREQYV. The J gene is TRBJ2-7, the V gene TRBV5-6; 7 bases agree with TRBD1. Per germline, CDR1 SGHDT and CDR2 YYEEEE. This CDR3 is 12 amino acids long. V lost 4 bases, J lost 7 bases, and 5 bases stayed unmatched.

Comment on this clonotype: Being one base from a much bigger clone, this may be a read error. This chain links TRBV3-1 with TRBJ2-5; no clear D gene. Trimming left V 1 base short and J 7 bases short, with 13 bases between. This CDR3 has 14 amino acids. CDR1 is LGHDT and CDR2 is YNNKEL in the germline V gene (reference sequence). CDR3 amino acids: CASSQGIVDGTQYF. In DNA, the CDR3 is TGTGCCAGCAGCCAAGGGATAGTGGACGGGACCCAGTACTTC.

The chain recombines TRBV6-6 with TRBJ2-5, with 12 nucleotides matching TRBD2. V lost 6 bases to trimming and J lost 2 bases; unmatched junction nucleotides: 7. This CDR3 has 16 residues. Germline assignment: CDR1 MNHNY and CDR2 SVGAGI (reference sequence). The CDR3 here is CASSQGTSGRQETQYF. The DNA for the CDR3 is TGTGCCAGCAGCCAAGGGACTAGCGGGCGGCAAGAGACCCAGTACTTC.

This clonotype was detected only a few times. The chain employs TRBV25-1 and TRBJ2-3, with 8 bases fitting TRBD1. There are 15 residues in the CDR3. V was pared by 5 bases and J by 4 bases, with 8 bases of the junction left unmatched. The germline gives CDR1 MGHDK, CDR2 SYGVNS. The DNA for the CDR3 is TGTGCCAGCAGTAGAAGCAGGGGGCGCTCAGATACGCAGTATTTT. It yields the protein CASSRSRGRSDTQYF.

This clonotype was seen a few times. CDR3 region: CASRPLQDYGYTF. The CDR3 bases are TGCGCCAGCAGACCCCTCCAGGACTATGGCTACACCTTC. The chain combines TRBV5-1 with TRBJ1-2, with no clear D. The CDR3 has 13 amino acids. The germline V and J ends were trimmed by 5 bases and 3 bases, with 11 bases remaining between them. Germline CDR1 reads SGHRS; CDR2 reads YFSETQ.

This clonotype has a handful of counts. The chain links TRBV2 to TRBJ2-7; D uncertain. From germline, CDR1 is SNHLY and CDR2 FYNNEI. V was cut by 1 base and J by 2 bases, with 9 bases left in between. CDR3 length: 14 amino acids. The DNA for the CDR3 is TGTGCCAGCAGTGAAGACTGGAATCCCTACGAGCAGTACTTC. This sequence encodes CASSEDWNPYEQYF. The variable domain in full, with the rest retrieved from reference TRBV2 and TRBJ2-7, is EPEVTQTPSHQVTQMGQEVILRCVPISNHLYFYWYRQILGQKVEFLVSFYNNEISEKSEIFDDQFSVERPDGSNFTLKIRSTKLEDSAMYFCASSEDWNPYEQYFGPGTRLTVT.

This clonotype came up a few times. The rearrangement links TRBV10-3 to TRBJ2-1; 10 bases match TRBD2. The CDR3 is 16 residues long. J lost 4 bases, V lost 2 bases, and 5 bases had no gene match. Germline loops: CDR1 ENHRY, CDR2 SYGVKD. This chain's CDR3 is CAISEPERGGYNEQFF. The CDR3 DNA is TGTGCCATCAGTGAGCCCGAGCGGGGGGGGTACAATGAGCAGTTCTTC.

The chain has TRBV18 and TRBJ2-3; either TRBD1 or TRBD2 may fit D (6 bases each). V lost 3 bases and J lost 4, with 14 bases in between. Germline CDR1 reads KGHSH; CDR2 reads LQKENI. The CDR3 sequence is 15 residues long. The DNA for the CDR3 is TGTGCCAGCTCACCCCCCGGGGGCAGGGCAGATACGCAGTATTTT. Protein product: CASSPPGGRADTQYF.

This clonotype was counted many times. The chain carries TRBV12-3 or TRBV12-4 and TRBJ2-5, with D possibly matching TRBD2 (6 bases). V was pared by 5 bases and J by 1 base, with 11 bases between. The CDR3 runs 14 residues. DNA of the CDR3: TGTGCCAGCAGTCCCTGGACTACCCAAGAGACCCAGTACTTC. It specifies CASSPWTTQETQYF.

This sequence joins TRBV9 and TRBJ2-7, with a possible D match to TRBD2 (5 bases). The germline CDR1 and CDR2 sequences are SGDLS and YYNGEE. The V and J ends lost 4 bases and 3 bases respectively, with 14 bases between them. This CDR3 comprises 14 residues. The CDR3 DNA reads TGTGCCAGCAGCTTAGCCGGGGATGACTACGAGCAGTACTTC. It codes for CASSLAGDDYEQYF. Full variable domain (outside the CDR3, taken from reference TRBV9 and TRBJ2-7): DSGVTQTPKHLITATGQRVTLRCSPRSGDLSVYWYQQSLDQGLQFLIQYYNGEERAKGNILERFSAQQFPDLHSELNLSSLELGDSALYFCASSLAGDDYEQYFGPGTRLTVT.